A selection of T cell receptor beta chains follows, all from one sample in a study of CD8 T cells in Susac syndrome. TCRdb analysed the immunoSEQ multiplex PCR reads with MiXCR anew, one entry per CDR3 protein. The sample comprises 200,000 or so distinct CDR3 sequences, roughly 95% of which are singletons, and about 0.087% rests with the top ten. Sequences were obtained from CD4+ T cells from PBMCs. Receptor source: a human donor with multiple sclerosis. The CDR3 runs from the conserved cysteine through the conserved F or W. Each record gives: clone size, D gene, CDR3 length, J gene, V gene, CDR3 protein, CDR3 DNA. D genes are given only for firm matches. Clone size, where shown, is once, few, many, or a class for clones that have expanded.

. | TRBD2 | 14 | TRBJ2-7 | TRBV5-1 | CASSPPGLVYEQYF | TGCGCTAGTAGTCCGCCGGGACTAGTATACGAGCAGTACTTC
. | . | 13 | TRBJ2-3 | TRBV12-3/TRBV12-4 | CASSSGFPYTQYF | TGTGCCAGCAGTTCGGGATTCCCATATACGCAGTATTTT
. | TRBD2 | 15 | TRBJ2-7 | TRBV9 | CASSGSSGRADEQYF | TGTGCCAGCAGCGGGAGTAGCGGGAGGGCCGACGAGCAGTACTTC
. | TRBD1 | 14 | TRBJ2-7 | TRBV29-1 | CSVGRQGGRYEQYF | TGCAGCGTTGGGAGACAGGGGGGAAGATACGAGCAGTACTTC
once | TRBD1 | 13 | TRBJ2-7 | TRBV20-1 | CSARASGGHEQYF | TGCAGTGCTAGAGCCTCAGGGGGCCACGAGCAGTACTTC
. | TRBD1 | 16 | TRBJ1-2 | TRBV20-1 | CSARPTSGQGVYGYTF | TGCAGTGCTAGACCGACCTCGGGGCAGGGGGTCTATGGCTACACCTTC
. | TRBD1 | 14 | TRBJ1-5 | TRBV20-1 | CSALRQGMHQPQHF | TGCAGTGCACTTAGACAGGGCATGCATCAGCCCCAGCATTTT
once | . | 13 | TRBJ1-2 | TRBV6-4 | CASSDAAGRGYTF | TGTGCCAGCAGTGACGCAGCGGGGAGAGGCTACACCTTC
. | . | 15 | TRBJ2-3 | TRBV29-1 | CSVEGPHDFTDTQYF | TGCAGCGTTGAAGGGCCCCACGATTTCACAGATACGCAGTATTTT
. | TRBD1 | 17 | TRBJ1-5 | TRBV30 | CAAGTGTGGTSNQPQHF | TGTGCCGCGGGGACAGGGACAGGAGGAACTAGCAATCAGCCCCAGCATTTT
. | . | 13 | TRBJ1-2 | TRBV6-5 | CASRRSGSYGYTF | TGTGCCAGCAGGCGGTCGGGGAGCTATGGCTACACCTTC
once | . | 14 | TRBJ1-5 | TRBV2 | CASSENSFNQPQHF | TGTGCCAGCAGTGAAAACAGCTTCAATCAGCCCCAGCATTTT
once | . | 16 | TRBJ2-6 | TRBV6-1 | CASNVGGYSGANVLTF | TGTGCCAGCAACGTCGGCGGATACTCTGGGGCCAACGTCCTGACTTTC
. | . | 13 | TRBJ2-7 | TRBV6-2/TRBV6-3 | CAYPPGLHYEQYF | TGTGCCTACCCACCGGGACTCCACTACGAGCAGTACTTC
once | TRBD2 | 13 | TRBJ2-7 | TRBV5-1 | CASRSGEGGEQYF | TGCGCCAGCAGATCCGGGGAGGGTGGAGAGCAGTACTTC